This record looks at one TCR beta chain sequence and its context. The target antigen is unknown. Germline V gene data show CDR1 as MGHRA and CDR2 as YSYEKL. The CDR3 length is 14 residues. The ends were cut back, 0 bases at V and 8 bases at J, with 10 bases in the middle. The data were obtained in a study of T cell repertoires in cytomegalovirus infection. TCRdb reprocessed the reads via MiXCR and lists one record per CDR3 protein. Counted here are some 940,000 distinct CDR3 sequences, roughly 30% occurring once; the ten biggest clones make up 10% to 15%. This chain uses TRBV4-1 with TRBJ1-4; perhaps TRBD1 as D (6 bases). This specimen consisted of cultured CD8+ T cells from PBMCs, obtained from culture after CMV antigen stimulation. This sequence originates from a human donor in good health (CMV status not recorded). Some clones in this sample may be carry-over from other donors' samples. CDR3 bases: TGCGCCAGCAGCCAAGAAGCAGGGGCCGAAAAACTGTTTTTT. Translated, it gives CASSQEAGAEKLFF.